These 25 T cell receptor beta chains were all obtained from the same sample, sequenced in a study of T cell responses to AZD1222 COVID-19 vaccine (dated by TCRdb to the early 2020s). What this sample's time point label stands for: about 28 days (+/-7) after the second vaccine dose. The library was made by the immunoSEQ multiplex PCR assay. Sourced from immuneACCESS, this table was stored by TCRdb with only in-frame sequences that have V and J called. A share of the clones is absent; for the studies checked, an unresolved V gene accounts for under half, and the remainder has no known explanation. The sample table holds 140,000 or so clones, of which about 86% were seen once. 5.1% of the sample is in the top ten clones. Sequenced material: peripheral blood, taken 28 days after the second AZD1222 dose. The receptor source for this set is an adult who received the AZD1222 COVID-19 vaccine.

V gene TRBV6-4 combines with J gene TRBJ2-1; 7 positions match TRBD1. V lost 4 bases and J lost 5; bases outside the gene matches: 8. CDR1 and CDR2 from the germline V gene are MRHNA and SNTAGT. The CDR3 contains 15 residues. CDR3 coding DNA: TGTGCCAGCAGTGTACAGGGGCTTCCCAACAATGAGCAGTTCTTC. Residues: CASSVQGLPNNEQFF.

This clone was counted a few times. The chain recombines TRBV7-9 with TRBJ2-1, with D perhaps matching TRBD1 (6 bases). Per germline, CDR1 SEHNR and CDR2 FQNEAQ (reference sequence). With 1 base removed from V and 2 bases from J, the gap between germline ends came to 15 bases. The CDR3 consists of 17 residues. The CDR3 region is CASSLVVPGHPYNEQFF. Here the CDR3 DNA reads TGTGCCAGCAGCTTAGTAGTGCCGGGACATCCCTACAATGAGCAGTTCTTC.

V usage is TRBV27 and J usage is TRBJ1-1; D unclear. The V and J ends lost 5 bases and 0 bases respectively, with 7 bases between them. The CDR3 spans 13 residues. Germline values: CDR1 MNHEY, CDR2 SMNVEV (reference sequence). The CDR3 is CASSLDMNTEAFF. DNA for the CDR3: TGTGCCAGCAGTCTCGACATGAACACTGAAGCTTTCTTT.

The CDR3 DNA reads as TGTGCCAGCGGAAGGGGCCCGCAGGGCCTTAGCAATCAGCCCCAGCATTTT. Its translation: CASGRGPQGLSNQPQHF. The chain couples TRBV2 to TRBJ1-5; D possibly corresponds to TRBD1 (5 bases). V lost 8 bases and J 0 bases, leaving 20 bases between the germline ends. CDR1 and CDR2 from the germline V gene are SNHLY and FYNNEI. The CDR3 is made up of 17 amino acids.

J is TRBJ1-1 and V is TRBV6-6; D call uncertain. CDR1 and CDR2 (germline): MNHNY, SVGAGI (reference sequence). The CDR3 is made up of 15 amino acids. V lost 6 bases and J 0 bases, leaving 14 bases between the germline ends. The CDR3 nucleotides are TGTGCCAGCAGGACATCAGAGGGAATGAACACTGAAGCTTTCTTT. Its translation is CASRTSEGMNTEAFF.

The V gene is TRBV19, the J gene TRBJ2-4; TRBD2 aligns across 9 bases. CDR1 is LNHDA and CDR2 is SQIVND in the germline V gene (reference sequence). The ends lost 3 bases at V and 0 bases at J; junction bases unmatched: 12. The CDR3 is made up of 19 amino acids. As DNA, the CDR3 is TGTGCCAGTAGTATCCTTTGGCGGGAGGGCCGAGGAGCCAAAAACATTCAGTACTTC. Translated: CASSILWREGRGAKNIQYF.

This chain joins TRBV5-1 and TRBJ2-5; D is undetermined. This CDR3 has 13 residues. Germline V gene sequence: CDR1 SGHRS, CDR2 YFSETQ. V was clipped by 3 bases and J by 5 bases, with 11 bases between them. The CDR3 here is CASSSPRWETQYF. The CDR3 DNA reads TGCGCCAGCAGCTCTCCACGGTGGGAGACCCAGTACTTC.

The chain couples TRBV30 to TRBJ2-1; D might be TRBD2 (6 bases). V lost 8 bases and J 3 bases, leaving 17 bases between the germline ends. The CDR3 loop spans 14 amino acids. In germline, CDR1 is GTSNPN, CDR2 SVGIG (reference sequence). The CDR3, as DNA: TGTGCCGGACGGGGAGGAGAGGGCTACAATGAGCAGTTCTTC. Residues: CAGRGGEGYNEQFF.

This sequence joins TRBV15 and TRBJ1-5; D might be TRBD1 (6 bases). Per germline, CDR1 LNHNV and CDR2 YYDKDF (reference sequence). Trimming pared 11 bases from V and 6 bases from J, leaving 17 bases between. This CDR3 comprises 13 residues. The CDR3, as DNA: TGTGCCGCTACCCCGGGACAAGGTCAGCCCCAGCATTTT. It specifies CAATPGQGQPQHF.

This chain connects TRBV6-5 to TRBJ2-7; 8 nucleotides agree with TRBD2. The germline V gene has CDR1 MNHEY and CDR2 SVGAGI. V was clipped by 6 bases and J by 3 bases; unmatched bases: 10. This CDR3 is 15 amino acids long. For the CDR3, the DNA is TGTGCCAGCAGCAAGAACCGGGGGGGTAGCTACGAGCAGTACTTC. Protein product: CASSKNRGGSYEQYF.

This chain connects TRBV18 to TRBJ2-3; D possibly corresponds to TRBD2 (5 bases). Germline lookup yields CDR1 KGHSH and CDR2 LQKENI. The V end lost 0 bases, the J end lost 11 bases, and 18 bases lay between the germline ends. The CDR3 length is 15 residues. The CDR3 DNA follows: TGTGCCAGCTCACCACCCGGGCTAGCCGGAGGTGTGCAGTATTTT. Residues: CASSPPGLAGGVQYF.

This clone was seen once. V is TRBV7-8 and J is TRBJ1-2; D is unresolved. The V and J ends lost 5 bases and 4 bases respectively, with 11 bases between them. The CDR3 covers 13 residues. CDR1 and CDR2 from the germline V gene are SGHVS and FQNEAQ. This CDR3 reads CASSDDSAYGYTF. CDR3 in DNA: TGTGCCAGCAGCGATGATTCCGCCTATGGCTACACCTTC.

This CDR3 reads CASIRGKLSGNTIYF. Written as DNA, the CDR3 is TGTGCCAGCATACGAGGAAAGCTCTCTGGAAACACCATATATTTT. The J gene is TRBJ1-3, the V gene TRBV2; D is unresolved. This CDR3 region has 15 residues. V was clipped by 7 bases and J by 0 bases, with 13 bases between them. Germline CDR1 reads SNHLY; CDR2 reads FYNNEI.

The rearrangement joins TRBV4-1 to TRBJ2-6, with 8 bases that match TRBD1. In germline, CDR1 is MGHRA, CDR2 YSYEKL. The CDR3 runs 18 residues. The V segment lost 2 bases and the J segment 0 bases; nucleotides outside the gene matches: 6. CDR3 in DNA: TGCGCCAGCAGCCAAAGGGACAGGACCCTCTCTGGGGCCAACGTCCTGACTTTC. Protein: CASSQRDRTLSGANVLTF.

The chain recombines TRBV28 with TRBJ1-1; D uncertain. This CDR3 is 12 amino acids long. V was cut by 7 bases and J by 1 base, with 7 bases left in between. Germline V gene data show CDR1 as MDHEN and CDR2 as SYDVKM. CDR3 region: CASIWPNTEAFF. The CDR3 nucleotides are TGTGCCAGCATCTGGCCGAACACTGAAGCTTTCTTT.

CDR3 sequence (DNA): TGTGCCAGCAGCGCCGGGACAGGGCTCACCTACGAGCAGTACTTC. Translated, it gives CASSAGTGLTYEQYF. The chain combines TRBV9 with TRBJ2-7; 9 bases align to TRBD1. V shed 3 bases and J 2 bases; nucleotides not matched to a gene: 6. The CDR3 is 15 amino acids. Germline V lookup: CDR1 SGDLS, CDR2 YYNGEE. Supplemented by reference TRBV9 and TRBJ2-7, the full variable domain reads DSGVTQTPKHLITATGQRVTLRCSPRSGDLSVYWYQQSLDQGLQFLIQYYNGEERAKGNILERFSAQQFPDLHSELNLSSLELGDSALYFCASSAGTGLTYEQYFGPGTRLTVT.

This clone appeared a single time. The chain joins TRBV27 to TRBJ2-1; possibly TRBD1 for D (5 bases). V lost 1 base and J 6 bases, leaving 7 bases between the germline ends. The germline V gene encodes CDR1 MNHEY and CDR2 SMNVEV (reference sequence). This CDR3 has 13 amino acids. CDR3: CASSLLTVNEQFF. Written as DNA, the CDR3 is TGTGCCAGCAGTTTATTGACAGTCAATGAGCAGTTCTTC.

The chain recombines TRBV25-1 with TRBJ2-7, with TRBD1 identical over 10 bases. This CDR3 comprises 14 residues. The germline V gene has CDR1 MGHDK and CDR2 SYGVNS. V was pared by 4 bases and J by 4 bases, with 4 bases of the junction left unmatched. The CDR3 nucleotides are TGTGCCAGCAGTGTGACAGGGGGCTCTTACGAGCAGTACTTC. This codes for CASSVTGGSYEQYF.

This sequence joins TRBV7-8 and TRBJ1-2; 9 bases align to TRBD1. Unmatched junction bases numbered 4, after V lost 1 base and J lost 7 bases. The CDR3 has 14 amino acids. CDR1 is SGHVS and CDR2 is FQNEAQ in the germline V gene. The CDR3 is CASSLGPDRGGYTF. The CDR3 nucleotides read TGTGCCAGCAGCTTAGGGCCGGACAGGGGTGGCTACACCTTC.

The chain carries TRBV10-3 and TRBJ2-5; maybe TRBD1 (6 bases). The CDR3 runs to 14 residues. In germline, CDR1 is ENHRY, CDR2 SYGVKD. The V end was cut by 2 bases, the J end by 3 bases, with 10 bases between. Here the CDR3 reads CAISEGGPKETQYF. CDR3 bases: TGTGCCATCAGTGAGGGGGGCCCGAAAGAGACCCAGTACTTC.

The V gene is TRBV6-5, the J gene TRBJ2-3; perhaps TRBD2 as D (5 bases). CDR3 length: 15 residues. Looked up from germline, CDR1 is MNHEY and CDR2 is SVGAGI. V lost 1 base and J 5 bases, leaving 13 bases between the germline ends. The CDR3 here is CASSYFSGLRDTQYF. The CDR3 DNA sequence: TGTGCCAGCAGTTACTTCTCAGGACTTAGAGATACGCAGTATTTT.

The CDR3 sequence: CASKAAGATNEKLFF. In nucleotides, the CDR3 is TGTGCCAGCAAGGCGGCCGGCGCAACTAATGAAAAACTGTTTTTT. The V call is TRBV27, the J call TRBJ1-4; D gene uncertain. The CDR3 is 15 amino acids. Trimming left V 7 bases short and J 0 bases short, with 12 bases between. The germline V gene has CDR1 MNHEY and CDR2 SMNVEV (reference sequence).

Only a few counts were recorded for this clone. The rearrangement links TRBV6-5 to TRBJ1-2; 10 nucleotides agree with TRBD1. This CDR3 comprises 13 residues. The germline V gene encodes CDR1 MNHEY and CDR2 SVGAGI. The junction had 5 bases not matched to a gene; V was cut back by 10 bases and J by 3 bases. CDR3 amino acids: CAIRQGAYYGYTF. Written as DNA, the CDR3 is TGTGCCATCCGACAGGGGGCCTACTATGGCTACACCTTC.

The table lists this clone with a few counts. The identical CDR3 is also encoded by other nucleotide sequences in the sample. V is TRBV4-1 and J is TRBJ1-2; D gene uncertain. CDR1 MGHRA and CDR2 YSYEKL come from the germline V gene. The CDR3 is 14 amino acids. V shed 0 bases and J shed 2 bases, with 7 bases lying between them. The CDR3 DNA follows: TGCGCCAGCAGCCAAGATCACCGAAACTATGGCTACACCTTC. It specifies CASSQDHRNYGYTF.

The chain joins TRBV6-1 to TRBJ1-1; D call uncertain. Germline V gives CDR1 MNHNS, CDR2 SASEGT. This CDR3 comprises 12 residues. V gave up 2 bases and J gave up 8 bases, with 9 bases separating them. In DNA, the CDR3 is TGTGCCAGCAGTGAACGGACGGGGGAAGCTTTCTTT. Its translation: CASSERTGEAFF.